The T cell receptor (beta chain) under discussion was sequenced for a study of beta chain features in type 1 diabetes. TCRB transcripts that were expressed got sequenced, as all of the isolated RNA had been reverse transcribed. TCRdb's table, derived via immunoSEQ multiplex PCR, lists solely in-frame clones and lacks some. The data hold a few hundred thousand clones, with approximately 13% observed a single time. In its sample, this clone was seen a few times. Its antigen is unidentified. Around 100 mL of blood, on average, came from one heparinised draw per donor. Sorting that relied on CD45RO/CCR7/CD25/CD127/CD95/CD27 yielded CD4+ naive, central memory, regulatory and stem cell-like memory cells. The study, taken as a whole, reports: When VDJ junctions were examined, type 1 diabetes patients showed fewer insertions and more deletions. TCRB CDR3s were moderately but significantly shorter in Type 1 diabetes patients in all four CD4+ subsets. Compared with healthy donors, patients appeared to share more similar naive, central memory and regulatory TCRB repertoires.

Trimming stripped 3 bases from V and 8 bases from J, with 11 bases between. This CDR3 region has 12 residues. Germline CDR1 SGHTS, CDR2 YDEGEE. This chain links TRBV5-8 with TRBJ1-2; D call uncertain. The receptor was isolated from a woman between 18 and 30 years old with type 1 diabetes. Sequencing input: naive CD4+ T cells from blood. CDR3 protein: CASSSGSGGYTF. In DNA form, the CDR3 reads TGTGCCAGCAGCTCTGGGTCGGGGGGCTACACCTTC.